The next 26 T cell receptor beta chains were all read from a single sample in a study of graft-versus-host responses after intestinal transplantation. The data were produced by immunoSEQ multiplex PCR, yet TCRdb's version contains in-frame clones alone and is incomplete. Of 40,000 or so clones listed, roughly 96% are singletons. The antigens these receptors bind are not known. This sample comprised unstimulated CD8+ T cells sorted from spleen or lymph node cells, obtained before transplant. The receptors shown here come from a human donor who was the organ donor for an intestinal transplant.

The J gene is TRBJ2-5, the V gene TRBV7-2, with TRBD2 matching over 8 bases. With V trimmed by 4 bases and J by 5 bases, 15 bases remained unmatched. The CDR3 is 17 amino acids. Germline V CDR1 and CDR2: SGHTA, FQGNSA. CDR3 DNA sequence: TGTGCCAGCAGCTCGACTAGCGCGGGGGGTAAAGGGGAGACCCAGTACTTC. It codes for CASSSTSAGGKGETQYF.

This chain links TRBV6-5 with TRBJ2-3, with 8 bases aligning to TRBD2. Germline V gene lookup returns CDR1 MNHEY and CDR2 SVGAGI. Trimming removed 0 bases from V and 4 bases from J; junction bases left unmatched: 6. The length of the CDR3 is 16 residues. CDR3 sequence: CASSYSRGGLADTQYF. CDR3 nucleotides: TGTGCCAGCAGTTACTCACGGGGGGGCCTCGCAGATACGCAGTATTTT.

The chain employs TRBV19 and TRBJ2-3; TRBD1 agrees at 7 bases. Germline V lookup: CDR1 LNHDA, CDR2 SQIVND (reference sequence). V was pared by 1 base and J by 2 bases, with 3 bases of the junction left unmatched. The CDR3 loop spans 15 amino acids. CDR3 in amino acids: CASSIGGQITDTQYF. Here the CDR3 DNA reads TGTGCCAGTAGTATAGGGGGACAGATCACAGATACGCAGTATTTT. Full variable domain (missing parts from reference TRBV19 and TRBJ2-3): DGGITQSPKYLFRKEGQNVTLSCEQNLNHDAMYWYRQDPGQGLRLIYYSQIVNDFQKGDIAEGYSVSREKKESFPLTVTSAQKNPTAFYLCASSIGGQITDTQYFGPGTRLTVL.

V and J are TRBV6-5 and TRBJ2-2; D is unclear. Per the germline V gene, CDR1 is MNHEY and CDR2 is SVGAGI. The CDR3 is 12 amino acids. V lost 5 bases and J lost 6, with 7 bases in between. In DNA form, the CDR3 reads TGTGCCAGCAGTCACCCGCCCGGGGAGCTGTTTTTT. Residues: CASSHPPGELFF.

The table lists this clone with a count of one. J is TRBJ2-1 and V is TRBV5-8, with D unresolved. This CDR3 contains 13 residues. Trimming removed 6 bases at V and 2 bases at J, with 9 bases between. Germline lookup yields CDR1 SGHTS and CDR2 YDEGEE. The CDR3 DNA is TGTGCCAGCACCCTCGAAGCCTACAATGAGCAGTTCTTC. Its translation is CASTLEAYNEQFF.

The chain uses TRBV5-1 and TRBJ1-3; 9 bases are shared with TRBD1. The trim removed 4 bases at V and 1 base at J, leaving 3 bases unmatched. CDR1 and CDR2 (germline): SGHRS, YFSETQ. This CDR3 has 15 residues. CDR3 sequence reads: CASSGGTGSGNTIYF. In nucleotides, the CDR3 is TGCGCCAGCAGCGGTGGGACAGGGTCTGGAAACACCATATATTTT.

The chain links TRBV28 to TRBJ1-5; D may be TRBD1 (6 bases). The CDR3 runs 16 residues. Per the germline V gene, CDR1 is MDHEN and CDR2 is SYDVKM. V was shortened by 2 bases and J by 1 base, with 12 bases between the two germline ends. CDR3 protein: CASSLIGQGSNQPQHF. The CDR3 region has the DNA TGTGCCAGCAGTTTAATAGGCCAGGGGAGCAATCAGCCCCAGCATTTT.

This clone was recorded once. The J gene is TRBJ2-5, the V gene TRBV13, with a possible D match to TRBD2 (6 bases). From germline, CDR1 is PRHDT and CDR2 FYEKMQ (reference sequence). The CDR3 totals 15 residues. With 4 bases removed from V and 1 base from J, the gap between germline ends came to 13 bases. CDR3 residues: CASSSGGGTQETQYF. The CDR3 nucleotides are TGTGCCAGCAGCTCCGGAGGCGGGACCCAAGAGACCCAGTACTTC.

In nucleotides, the CDR3 is TGTGCCAGCAGCTTGGACAGGGACCTCTACGAGCAGTACTTC. Its translation: CASSLDRDLYEQYF. V gene TRBV5-6 combines with J gene TRBJ2-7, with D perhaps TRBD1 (6 bases). Between the trimmed V and J ends, which lost 0 bases and 3 bases, there was a span of 10 bases. Per germline, CDR1 SGHDT and CDR2 YYEEEE. This CDR3 has 14 residues.

Only a few counts were recorded for this clone. This chain joins TRBV4-3 and TRBJ2-2; the D gene is possibly TRBD2 (5 bases). This CDR3 has 15 residues. V shed 0 bases and J shed 4 bases, with 9 bases lying between them. Germline V gene data show CDR1 as LGHNA and CDR2 as YSLEER. DNA for the CDR3: TGCGCCAGCAGCCAAGATCCTAGCCCCACCGGGGAGCTGTTTTTT. This translates into CASSQDPSPTGELFF.

The gene calls are TRBV27 and TRBJ2-1, with 10 positions matching TRBD1. The CDR3 spans 14 residues. CDR1 and CDR2 from the germline V gene are MNHEY and SMNVEV (reference sequence). V gave up 7 bases and J gave up 4 bases; unmatched junction bases: 4. Written as DNA, the CDR3 is TGTGCCAGCACGACAGGGGGCGCTTACAATGAGCAGTTCTTC. This translates into CASTTGGAYNEQFF.

The chain carries TRBV7-9 and TRBJ2-3, with 7 positions matching TRBD1. Trimming removed 5 bases from V and 4 bases from J; junction bases left unmatched: 12. Germline V gene lookup returns CDR1 SEHNR and CDR2 FQNEAQ (reference sequence). The CDR3 sequence is 16 residues long. The CDR3 nucleotides read TGTGCCAGCAGCCCCCCGACAGGGATGCCCGCAGATACGCAGTATTTT. Amino acids: CASSPPTGMPADTQYF.

This clone is a singleton in its sample. The chain is built from TRBV2 and TRBJ1-1; D uncertain. CDR3 length equals 13 residues. The V and J ends lost 4 bases and 1 base respectively, with 7 bases between them. Germline CDR1 and CDR2: SNHLY and FYNNEI. The CDR3 DNA reads TGTGCCAGCAGTGCTCAAGAGAACACTGAAGCTTTCTTT. It specifies CASSAQENTEAFF.

The CDR3 coding sequence is TGTGCCAGCAGCTTAGTTTCGAGGGAGGAGGGCTACACCTTC. Translation gives CASSLVSREEGYTF. The V and J genes are TRBV7-2 and TRBJ1-2; D gene uncertain. Germline-derived CDR1 and CDR2 are SGHTA and FQGNSA. CDR3 length: 14 amino acids. Deletions cut 1 base from V and 8 bases from J, with 14 bases between.

This chain joins TRBV4-1 and TRBJ2-1, with TRBD1 matching over 10 bases. CDR3 size: 16 residues. In germline, CDR1 is MGHRA, CDR2 YSYEKL. The V segment lost 6 bases and the J segment 3 bases; nucleotides outside the gene matches: 8. The CDR3 protein is CASSQYGQGGYNEQFF. CDR3 bases: TGCGCCAGCAGTCAGTATGGACAGGGGGGCTACAATGAGCAGTTCTTC.

This rearrangement joins TRBV4-1 to TRBJ2-7, with 7 bases matching TRBD2. Trimming took 1 base from V and 5 from J; bases not matched to a gene: 2. The germline CDR1 and CDR2 sequences are MGHRA and YSYEKL. This CDR3 is 13 amino acids long. The CDR3 nucleotides are TGCGCCAGCAGCCAAGTGGGGGGGGACGAGCAGTACTTC. Protein sequence: CASSQVGGDEQYF.

V gene TRBV6-6 combines with J gene TRBJ2-7; no clear D gene. The CDR3 spans 14 residues. Trimming removed 5 bases from V and 4 bases from J, with 15 bases in between. CDR1 MNHNY and CDR2 SVGAGI come from the germline V gene (reference sequence). The CDR3 loop reads CASSLLGNGYEQYF. The CDR3 nucleotides are TGTGCCAGCAGTCTGTTGGGGAACGGGTACGAGCAGTACTTC.

The chain recombines TRBV27 with TRBJ1-1; perhaps TRBD1 as D (5 bases). V was cut by 1 base and J by 0 bases, with 12 bases left in between. This CDR3 comprises 16 residues. Germline V lookup: CDR1 MNHEY, CDR2 SMNVEV (reference sequence). The CDR3 reads CASSLLGGEMNTEAFF. For the CDR3, the DNA is TGTGCCAGCAGTTTATTGGGGGGAGAGATGAACACTGAAGCTTTCTTT.

The rearrangement joins TRBV27 to TRBJ1-2; maybe TRBD1 (6 bases). V dropped 6 bases and J dropped 2 bases, with 13 bases sitting between them. This CDR3 is 14 amino acids long. CDR1 is MNHEY, CDR2 SMNVEV, per germline (reference sequence). This CDR3 is CASRSQGWNYGYTF. The CDR3 DNA follows: TGTGCCAGCAGATCACAGGGATGGAACTATGGCTACACCTTC.

J is TRBJ1-5 and V is TRBV28, with D uncertain. The CDR3 totals 12 residues. Germline lookup yields CDR1 MDHEN and CDR2 SYDVKM. With 2 bases removed from V and 7 bases from J, the gap between germline ends came to 6 bases. CDR3 in DNA: TGTGCCAGCAGTTTAACTCGGCAGCCCCAGCATTTT. Translating it yields CASSLTRQPQHF.

The rearrangement links TRBV5-6 to TRBJ2-2; 11 nucleotides align to TRBD2. This CDR3 comprises 15 residues. With V trimmed by 0 bases and J by 5 bases, 0 bases remained unmatched. Germline V gene lookup returns CDR1 SGHDT and CDR2 YYEEEE. The chain's CDR3 is CASSLGLAGTGELFF. In nucleotides, the CDR3 is TGTGCCAGCAGCTTGGGACTAGCGGGGACCGGGGAGCTGTTTTTT.

The V gene is TRBV15, the J gene TRBJ2-7; D is undetermined. The CDR3 spans 13 residues. In germline, CDR1 is LNHNV, CDR2 YYDKDF (reference sequence). Trimming left V 5 bases short and J 3 bases short, with 11 bases between. The CDR3 DNA reads TGTGCCACCAGCCCCCGTTTGGTCTACGAGCAGTACTTC. This translates into CATSPRLVYEQYF.

The rearrangement uses TRBV5-1 and TRBJ2-7; 7 nucleotides match TRBD1. Germline loops: CDR1 SGHRS, CDR2 YFSETQ. Losses at the gene ends were 2 bases for V and 2 bases for J; bases not matched to a gene: 7. This CDR3 contains 15 residues. The CDR3 nucleotides are TGCGCCAGCAGCTTAACAGGGGACGATCCCTACGAGCAGTACTTC. Translated, it gives CASSLTGDDPYEQYF.

This chain uses TRBV5-6 with TRBJ1-1, with D unresolved. Per the germline V gene, CDR1 is SGHDT and CDR2 is YYEEEE. The CDR3 is 13 residues long. V gave up 7 bases and J gave up 1 base, with 11 bases separating them. The CDR3 DNA sequence: TGTGCCAGCGCTAAGGGTCCGAACACTGAAGCTTTCTTT. Amino acid sequence: CASAKGPNTEAFF.

This chain joins TRBV28 and TRBJ2-7, with D uncertain. The germline CDR1 and CDR2 sequences are MDHEN and SYDVKM. V was cut by 5 bases and J by 0 bases, with 11 bases left in between. The CDR3 is 14 amino acids. As DNA, the CDR3 is TGTGCCAGCAGTGCAGGACCGCCCTCCTACGAGCAGTACTTC. Its protein product is CASSAGPPSYEQYF.

The J gene is TRBJ2-7, the V gene TRBV30; 9 bases line up with TRBD1. The germline V gene has CDR1 GTSNPN and CDR2 SVGIG (reference sequence). V was pared by 7 bases and J by 4 bases, with 8 bases of the junction left unmatched. This CDR3 is built from 13 residues. CDR3: CASDTGGEYEQYF. In DNA form, the CDR3 reads TGTGCCTCAGATACAGGGGGCGAATACGAGCAGTACTTC.